These 26 T cell receptor beta chains originate from one sample sequenced in a study of prognosis after radiotherapy for stage I lung cancer. Multiplex PCR, run in two rounds, amplified TCR beta CDR3 from genomic DNA. Primers (each specific to one TRBV or TRBJ gene) were used in first-round PCR. TCRdb re-analysed the multiplex PCR reads in MiXCR, keeping a single row per CDR3 protein. There are roughly 20,000 distinct CDR3 sequences in the sample; 43% occur only once, and 31% lies in the top ten. Sequences were derived from PBMCs, sampled before or after stereotactic body radiation therapy (not recorded which). These TCRs come from a donor over 45 with non-small cell lung cancer.

In this sample, this clonotype turned up many times. The V call is TRBV7-9, the J call TRBJ1-2; D possibly corresponds to TRBD1 (6 bases). This CDR3 is 13 amino acids long. The V and J ends lost 5 bases and 4 bases respectively, with 11 bases between them. Germline V gives CDR1 SEHNR, CDR2 FQNEAQ (reference sequence). CDR3 coding DNA: TGTGCCAGCAGCCCTGGACAGTTCTATGGCTACACCTTC. Translation: CASSPGQFYGYTF.

As concerns this clonotype: The junction shows a germline mismatch at one end, possibly a read error. The rearrangement uses TRBV5-1 and TRBJ2-7, with D possibly TRBD1 on 5 matching bases. The length of the CDR3 is 14 residues. In germline, CDR1 is SGHRS, CDR2 YFSETQ. CDR3 region: CASILEGEGVEQYF. The CDR3 bases are TGCGCCAGCATCTTGGAAGGGGAAGGGGTCGAGCAGTACTTC. Full variable domain (remainder filled in from reference TRBV5-1 and TRBJ2-7): KAGVTQTPRYLIKTRGQQVTLSCSPISGHRSVSWYQQTPGQGLQFLFEYFSETQRNKGNFPGRFSGRQFSNSRSEMNVSTLELGDSALYLCASILEGEGVEQYFGPGTRLTVT.

Concerning this clonotype itself: A read error is possible here, since a much larger clone lies one base away. The chain links TRBV5-6 to TRBJ2-7; 9 bases align to TRBD2. Germline trimming cut 2 bases from V and 10 bases from J; bases unmatched to any gene: 10. The CDR3 covers 14 residues. CDR1 SGHDT and CDR2 YYEEEE come from the germline V gene. The CDR3 bases are TGTGCCAGCAGCTTCGTGAGCGGGAGGTCAGATCAGTACTTC. Amino acid sequence: CASSFVSGRSDQYF.

This clonotype was recorded many times. The chain recombines TRBV20-1 with TRBJ1-5; TRBD1 matches 9 bases. Trimming took 7 bases from V and 6 from J; bases not matched to a gene: 10. Germline V gene data show CDR1 as DFQATT and CDR2 as SNEGSKA (reference sequence). This CDR3 has 14 residues. As DNA, the CDR3 is TGCAGTGTCGCGAGGGACAGGGAGAGTCAGCCCCAGCATTTT. Translating it yields CSVARDRESQPQHF.

This clonotype was found many times. This sequence joins TRBV13 and TRBJ2-3, with TRBD1 identical over 7 bases. There are 16 residues in the CDR3. The germline gives CDR1 PRHDT, CDR2 FYEKMQ (reference sequence). The junction had 5 bases not matched to a gene; V was cut back by 0 bases and J by 2 bases. The DNA of the CDR3 is TGTGCCAGCAGCTTAGGACAGGGGAAGTACACAGATACGCAGTATTTT. Amino acid sequence: CASSLGQGKYTDTQYF.

By share, this clonotype ranks as medium-sized. J is TRBJ1-1 and V is TRBV20-1; D call uncertain. The CDR3 loop spans 13 amino acids. V gave up 0 bases and J gave up 7 bases, with 12 bases separating them. Germline CDR1 is DFQATT and CDR2 is SNEGSKA (reference sequence). Written as DNA, the CDR3 is TGCAGTGCTAGAGATCTAGGAGGTAATGAAGCTTTCTTT. This translates into CSARDLGGNEAFF.

This clonotype was picked up a small number of times. The rearrangement links TRBV11-3 to TRBJ2-7; 8 bases map to TRBD1. V shed 5 bases, J shed 4 bases, and the junction held 4 bases outside the gene matches. This CDR3 is built from 13 residues. Looked up from germline, CDR1 is SGHNT and CDR2 is YENEEA. CDR3 nucleotides: TGTGCCAGCAGCCGCGGACAGGGTTACGAGCAGTACTTC. Translation: CASSRGQGYEQYF. The full variable domain, in which reference TRBV11-3 and TRBJ2-7 provide the parts outside the CDR3, is EAGVVQSPRYKIIEKKQPVAFWCNPISGHNTLYWYLQNLGQGPELLIRYENEEAVDDSQLPKDRFSAERLKGVDSTLKIQPAELGDSAVYLCASSRGQGYEQYFGPGTRLTVT.

The genes are TRBV9 and TRBJ1-1, with 8 bases aligning to TRBD1. In germline, CDR1 is SGDLS, CDR2 YYNGEE. Trimming took 0 bases from V and 6 from J; bases not matched to a gene: 10. The CDR3 runs to 16 residues. This CDR3 is CASSVGRDRGGPEAFF. The CDR3 DNA sequence: TGTGCCAGCAGCGTAGGACGTGACAGGGGCGGGCCTGAAGCTTTCTTT.

This clonotype was observed at least ten times. The CDR3 region is CASSAGLAVLEQYF. In DNA, the CDR3 is TGTGCCAGCAGTGCTGGACTAGCGGTACTCGAGCAGTACTTC. The J gene is TRBJ2-7, the V gene TRBV2, with 10 bases lining up with TRBD2. This CDR3 region has 14 residues. From germline, CDR1 is SNHLY and CDR2 FYNNEI. The ends lost 4 bases at V and 6 bases at J; junction bases unmatched: 6.

This clonotype was seen many times. The chain carries TRBV7-9 and TRBJ2-2, with D unresolved. The CDR3 is 13 residues long. Germline lookup yields CDR1 SEHNR and CDR2 FQNEAQ (reference sequence). V lost 1 base and J 4 bases, leaving 4 bases between the germline ends. The CDR3 reads CASSLGSTGELFF. The CDR3, as DNA: TGTGCCAGCAGCTTAGGCAGCACCGGGGAGCTGTTTTTT.

V is TRBV2 and J is TRBJ1-4; D may be TRBD1 (5 bases). Germline loops: CDR1 SNHLY, CDR2 FYNNEI. The V end was cut by 6 bases, the J end by 3 bases, with 14 bases between. CDR3 length equals 15 residues. Here the CDR3 reads CASRRGGRPNEKLFF. The DNA for the CDR3 is TGTGCCAGCAGGCGGGGGGGACGGCCTAATGAAAAACTGTTTTTT.

This clonotype was counted many times. Here the CDR3 DNA reads TGTGCCAGCAGCTTAGGCCCCCCCACTAGCGGCCAAGAGACCCAGTACTTC. The encoded protein is CASSLGPPTSGQETQYF. V and J are TRBV11-2 and TRBJ2-5; 8 bases are a match to TRBD2. The germline V gene has CDR1 SGHAT and CDR2 FQNNGV. The CDR3 is 17 amino acids. V dropped 1 base and J dropped 1; count of bases not matched to a gene: 8.

This clonotype was picked up many times. The chain recombines TRBV4-3 with TRBJ2-1; either TRBD1 or TRBD2 may fit D (5 bases each). Germline V CDR1 and CDR2: LGHNA, YSLEER. V was pared by 1 base and J by 5 bases, with 9 bases between. This CDR3 comprises 14 residues. The CDR3 region is CASSQVGVHNEQFF. CDR3 nucleotides: TGCGCCAGCAGCCAAGTGGGGGTGCACAATGAGCAGTTCTTC.

This CDR3 is CASSQRGGLYEQYF. Here the CDR3 DNA reads TGTGCCAGCAGCCAAAGGGGGGGATTGTACGAGCAGTACTTC. V gene TRBV6-2 or TRBV6-3 combines with J gene TRBJ2-7; D is perhaps TRBD2 (7 bases). The CDR3 sequence is 14 residues long. With 6 bases removed from V and 4 bases from J, the gap between germline ends came to 16 bases. In germline, CDR1 is MNHEY, CDR2 SVGEGT.

This clonotype was seen many times. The genes are TRBV5-6 and TRBJ1-1, with 7 bases matching TRBD1. With 0 bases clipped from V and 2 bases from J, the junction kept 10 bases outside the gene matches. Per the germline V gene, CDR1 is SGHDT and CDR2 is YYEEEE. CDR3 length equals 17 residues. CDR3 bases: TGTGCCAGCAGCTTGGTGGCAGGGGGAGGGTTTAACACTGAAGCTTTCTTT. Protein: CASSLVAGGGFNTEAFF.

The chain carries TRBV5-8 and TRBJ2-7; possibly TRBD1 for D (6 bases). The CDR3 covers 11 residues. Germline-derived CDR1 and CDR2 are SGHTS and YDEGEE. V lost 7 bases, J lost 4 bases, and 9 bases lay in between. CDR3 nucleotides: TGTGCCAGCCGCACAGGGTACGAGCAGTACTTC. This translates into CASRTGYEQYF. Looking up the rest from reference TRBV5-8 and TRBJ2-7 gives the full variable domain: EAGVTQSPTHLIKTRGQQATLRCSPISGHTSVYWYQQALGLGLQFLLWYDEGEERNRGNFPPRFSGRQFPNYSSELNVNALELEDSALYLCASRTGYEQYFGPGTRLTVT.

This clonotype counts as medium-sized. CDR3 loop: CASSIGGHTQYF. For the CDR3, the DNA is TGTGCCAGTAGTATAGGGGGCCATACGCAGTATTTT. This chain joins TRBV19 and TRBJ2-3; tentative D call: TRBD1 (5 bases). V was trimmed by 1 base and J by 7 bases, leaving 6 bases between them. Germline CDR1 reads LNHDA; CDR2 reads SQIVND (reference sequence). The CDR3 consists of 12 residues. The whole variable domain, remainder taken from reference TRBV19 and TRBJ2-3, is DGGITQSPKYLFRKEGQNVTLSCEQNLNHDAMYWYRQDPGQGLRLIYYSQIVNDFQKGDIAEGYSVSREKKESFPLTVTSAQKNPTAFYLCASSIGGHTQYFGPGTRLTVL.

A remark on this clonotype: An end of the junction does not agree with germline; a read error may underlie this. This rearrangement joins TRBV11-2 to TRBJ1-6; TRBD1 aligns across 7 bases. The CDR3 extends over 13 amino acids. Germline V lookup: CDR1 SGHAT, CDR2 FQNNGV. CDR3 coding DNA: TGTGCCAGCAGCTTCACAGGGGACTCAACCCTCCAATTT. Translated, it gives CASSFTGDSTLQF.

A word on this clonotype: This is likely an artifact of a read error, given a far larger clone one base away. This CDR3 is CASSTLGRGSRRYEQFF. Here the CDR3 DNA reads TGTGCCAGCAGCACCCTCGGCCGCGGGAGTAGAAGGTACGAGCAGTTCTTC. The V call is TRBV27, the J call TRBJ2-1, with 7 bases that match TRBD2. Germline lookup yields CDR1 MNHEY and CDR2 SMNVEV (reference sequence). This CDR3 comprises 17 residues. Trimming at V came to 6 bases and at J to 10 bases, leaving 21 bases not matched to a gene.

This clonotype was detected many times. This sequence joins TRBV7-2 and TRBJ2-1; 9 nucleotides match TRBD2. Germline-derived CDR1 and CDR2 are SGHTA and FQGNSA. With V trimmed by 5 bases and J by 4 bases, 6 bases remained unmatched. This CDR3 is 15 amino acids long. CDR3 region: CASSRGLATYNEQFF. The CDR3, as DNA: TGTGCCAGCAGCCGCGGACTAGCGACTTACAATGAGCAGTTCTTC. Full variable domain (missing parts from reference TRBV7-2 and TRBJ2-1): GAGVSQSPSNKVTEKGKDVELRCDPISGHTALYWYRQSLGQGLEFLIYFQGNSAPDKSGLPSDRFSAERTGGSVSTLTIQRTQQEDSAVYLCASSRGLATYNEQFFGPGTRLTVL.

This rearrangement joins TRBV28 to TRBJ1-1; no definite D call. Germline CDR1 reads MDHEN; CDR2 reads SYDVKM. There are 15 residues in the CDR3. V shed 5 bases and J shed 3 bases, with 16 bases lying between them. The CDR3 nucleotides are TGTGCCAGCAGTCCGCAAAGCACTGGGGACACTGAAGCTTTCTTT. This codes for CASSPQSTGDTEAFF.

This clonotype has at least ten counts. The V gene is TRBV18, the J gene TRBJ2-1; D ambiguous. Per germline, CDR1 KGHSH and CDR2 LQKENI. This CDR3 spans 14 amino acids. Trimming left V 2 bases short and J 0 bases short, with 5 bases between. This CDR3 reads CASSPRSSYNEQFF. CDR3 bases: TGTGCCAGCTCACCAAGAAGCTCCTACAATGAGCAGTTCTTC.

This clonotype has a count of ten or more. The rearrangement links TRBV7-3 to TRBJ2-3, with D perhaps TRBD2 (5 bases). The CDR3 length is 14 residues. Looked up from germline, CDR1 is SGHTA and CDR2 is FQGTGA. V was pared by 5 bases and J by 3 bases, with 12 bases between. CDR3 sequence: CASSTQRGTDTQYF. CDR3 bases: TGTGCCAGCAGCACCCAGAGAGGGACAGATACGCAGTATTTT.

This clonotype was seen repeatedly, ten times or more. The chain is built from TRBV6-1 and TRBJ2-1, with D perhaps matching TRBD1 (5 bases). Trimming removed 5 bases from V and 5 bases from J, with 7 bases in between. This CDR3 spans 12 amino acids. In germline, CDR1 is MNHNS, CDR2 SASEGT. The CDR3 sequence: CASSPRDNEQFF. The DNA of the CDR3 is TGTGCCAGCAGTCCCAGGGACAATGAGCAGTTCTTC.

This clonotype was seen many times. V and J are TRBV12-3 or TRBV12-4 and TRBJ2-2; the D gene could be TRBD1 or TRBD2 (5 bases each). The CDR3 covers 18 residues. Trimming left V 6 bases short and J 0 bases short, with 20 bases between. CDR3 nucleotide sequence: TGTGCCAGCAGGGGACGCAGGTCGGCGTTCGCGAACACCGGGGAGCTGTTTTTT. Its protein is CASRGRRSAFANTGELFF.

As regards this clonotype: This may be a read error, as it is one base from a much larger clone. This chain links TRBV5-6 with TRBJ2-7; 7 bases fit TRBD1. The CDR3 has 15 residues. The germline CDR1 and CDR2 sequences are SGHDT and YYEEEE. J gave up 4 bases and V 4 bases, and 11 bases lay outside the gene matches. In DNA, the CDR3 is TGTGCCAGCAGCCTGTGGGCACAGGGGATATACGAGCAGTACTTC. Residues: CASSLWAQGIYEQYF.